The 18 T cell receptor beta chains presented below share a single source sample, sequenced in a study of T cell responses to AZD1222 COVID-19 vaccine. The method was immunoSEQ multiplex PCR; TCRdb's version includes in-frame clones alone and lacks a portion of them. In total, the table holds about 140,000 clones. Sequencing was carried out using peripheral blood. These receptors were obtained from an adult in good health.

This chain uses TRBV5-1 with TRBJ1-2; D is undetermined. Trimming took off 0 bases at V and 4 bases at J, with 10 bases between the two ends. CDR3 length: 14 amino acids. Germline V gene lookup returns CDR1 SGHRS and CDR2 YFSETQ. The CDR3 is CASSLEADLYGYTF. The CDR3 DNA is TGCGCCAGCAGCTTGGAAGCAGACCTCTATGGCTACACCTTC.

This chain joins TRBV29-1 and TRBJ2-7; 10 bases align to TRBD1. CDR3 length equals 12 residues. J lost 3 bases, V lost 6 bases, and 2 bases had no gene match. CDR1 and CDR2 from the germline V gene are SQVTM and ANQGSEA. As DNA, the CDR3 is TGCAGCGTCGGACAGGGGGGCTACGAGCAGTACTTC. This codes for CSVGQGGYEQYF.

The chain joins TRBV9 to TRBJ1-3; 7 positions match TRBD1. Germline CDR1 reads SGDLS; CDR2 reads YYNGEE. The CDR3 runs 16 residues. V lost 4 bases, J lost 2 bases, and 9 bases stayed unmatched. The CDR3 sequence is CASSSRDRATGNTIYF. The CDR3 region has the DNA TGTGCCAGCAGCTCGCGCGACAGGGCAACTGGAAACACCATATATTTT.

The chain has TRBV5-4 and TRBJ2-3; weak D call: TRBD2 (5 bases). V was trimmed by 0 bases and J by 7 bases, leaving 6 bases between them. Germline CDR1 reads SGHNT; CDR2 reads YYREEE (reference sequence). The CDR3 contains 12 residues. The CDR3 region has the DNA TGTGCCAGCAGCTTGGACGGGAATACGCAGTATTTT. Protein sequence: CASSLDGNTQYF.

The chain joins TRBV5-6 to TRBJ2-5; 8 nucleotides agree with TRBD1. J gave up 5 bases and V 1 base, and 10 bases lay outside the gene matches. This CDR3 contains 16 residues. Per germline, CDR1 SGHDT and CDR2 YYEEEE. CDR3 loop: CASSLLGQGASETQYF. DNA for the CDR3: TGTGCCAGCAGCTTGCTTGGGCAGGGGGCGTCGGAGACCCAGTACTTC. The full variable domain, with the rest looked up from reference TRBV5-6 and TRBJ2-5, is DAGVTQSPTHLIKTRGQQVTLRCSPKSGHDTVSWYQQALGQGPQFIFQYYEEEERQRGNFPDRFSGHQFPNYSSELNVNALLLGDSALYLCASSLLGQGASETQYFGPGTRLLVL.

As to this clone: The sample has other DNA sequences that encode this CDR3 too. V usage is TRBV18 and J usage is TRBJ1-1; D is undetermined. The V gene's germline CDR1 is KGHSH and CDR2 LQKENI. This CDR3 region has 13 residues. V lost 3 bases and J 1 base, leaving 6 bases between the germline ends. The CDR3: CASSPMANTEAFF. CDR3 nucleotides: TGTGCCAGCTCACCTATGGCGAACACTGAAGCTTTCTTT.

The chain joins TRBV9 to TRBJ1-2; D is possibly TRBD1 (5 bases). The germline V gene encodes CDR1 SGDLS and CDR2 YYNGEE. V was pared by 3 bases and J by 4 bases, with 19 bases between. The CDR3 consists of 16 residues. CDR3 nucleotide sequence: TGTGCCAGCAGCGCGCGGGACTCGGTAATGGGCTATGGCTACACCTTC. This sequence encodes CASSARDSVMGYGYTF.

The V call is TRBV5-1, the J call TRBJ2-3; possibly TRBD1 for D (6 bases). V was trimmed by 2 bases and J by 6 bases, leaving 10 bases between them. CDR3 length equals 13 residues. Germline CDR1 is SGHRS and CDR2 is YFSETQ. DNA for the CDR3: TGCGCCAGCAGCTTACAGGGCGAGGATACGCAGTATTTT. This translates into CASSLQGEDTQYF.

The V gene is TRBV6-5, the J gene TRBJ2-3; D may be TRBD1 or TRBD2 (5 bases each). Between the trimmed V and J ends, which lost 8 bases and 5 bases, there was a span of 11 bases. Germline-derived CDR1 and CDR2 are MNHEY and SVGAGI. This CDR3 comprises 12 residues. The CDR3 loop reads CASVGRLDTQYF. The CDR3 coding sequence is TGTGCCAGCGTGGGACGGTTAGATACGCAGTATTTT.

This rearrangement joins TRBV9 to TRBJ1-6; D is possibly TRBD1 (5 bases). This CDR3 spans 16 amino acids. The V end was cut by 0 bases, the J end by 5 bases, with 12 bases between. CDR1 is SGDLS and CDR2 is YYNGEE in the germline V gene. The CDR3 DNA follows: TGTGCCAGCAGCGTAGCTGGGGGGTTAGATAATTCACCCCTCCACTTT. Its protein product is CASSVAGGLDNSPLHF.

The genes are TRBV5-5 and TRBJ2-7; 8 positions agree with TRBD2. The CDR3 is 15 amino acids. Losses at the gene ends were 2 bases for V and 6 bases for J; bases not matched to a gene: 10. In germline, CDR1 is SGHKS, CDR2 YYEKEE (reference sequence). The CDR3 coding sequence is TGTGCCAGCAGCTTAATGCCGGGGGGGCCGGGCGAGCAGTACTTC. It translates to CASSLMPGGPGEQYF.

The rearrangement uses TRBV29-1 and TRBJ1-2; 7 positions agree with TRBD1. Germline V gene lookup returns CDR1 SQVTM and CDR2 ANQGSEA. This CDR3 region has 12 residues. The junction had 8 bases not matched to a gene; V was cut back by 7 bases and J by 6 bases. Written as DNA, the CDR3 is TGCAGCGGATCGACAGGGATGAATGGCTACACCTTC. Its protein is CSGSTGMNGYTF.

This chain links TRBV7-8 with TRBJ2-1; 8 bases are a match to TRBD2. The length of the CDR3 is 15 residues. Losses at the gene ends were 0 bases for V and 8 bases for J; bases not matched to a gene: 6. Germline CDR1 SGHVS, CDR2 FQNEAQ. CDR3 residues: CASSLAHGGAHEQFF. CDR3 DNA: TGTGCCAGCAGCTTAGCGCACGGGGGGGCCCATGAGCAGTTCTTC.

The chain combines TRBV6-1 with TRBJ2-7, with D tentatively TRBD1 or TRBD2 (5 bases each). This CDR3 comprises 14 residues. Between the trimmed V and J ends, which lost 6 bases and 1 base, there was a span of 13 bases. CDR1 is MNHNS, CDR2 SASEGT, per germline. The CDR3 spells CASSRRDGSYEQYF. CDR3 DNA sequence: TGTGCCAGCAGCCGTCGGGACGGGTCCTACGAGCAGTACTTC.

The chain has TRBV5-8 and TRBJ2-3, with TRBD1 as a possible D gene (9 bases). CDR1 and CDR2 from the germline V gene are SGHTS and YDEGEE. Trimming left V 3 bases short and J 2 bases short, with 25 bases between. The CDR3 is 19 residues long. Here the CDR3 reads CASSYGTGFAGGITDTQYF. CDR3 DNA sequence: TGTGCCAGCAGCTATGGGACAGGGTTTGCGGGGGGCATCACAGATACGCAGTATTTT.

V and J are TRBV11-3 and TRBJ2-7; D might be TRBD2 (7 bases). Trimming shortened V by 5 bases and J by 3 bases, and 17 bases separated the two germline ends. Germline assignment: CDR1 SGHNT and CDR2 YENEEA. The CDR3 has 15 amino acids. DNA for the CDR3: TGTGCCAGCAGCCTAGGGGGGGGGCGTGGCTACGAGCAGTACTTC. Protein product: CASSLGGGRGYEQYF. The variable domain in full, with the rest retrieved from reference TRBV11-3 and TRBJ2-7, is EAGVVQSPRYKIIEKKQPVAFWCNPISGHNTLYWYLQNLGQGPELLIRYENEEAVDDSQLPKDRFSAERLKGVDSTLKIQPAELGDSAVYLCASSLGGGRGYEQYFGPGTRLTVT.

The chain is built from TRBV19 and TRBJ1-2, with D possibly matching TRBD1 (5 bases). Trimming removed 3 bases from V and 4 bases from J, with 12 bases in between. The CDR3 has 14 residues. Germline V lookup: CDR1 LNHDA, CDR2 SQIVND (reference sequence). The chain's CDR3 is CASSIGGAGYGYTF. The CDR3 DNA sequence: TGTGCCAGTAGTATCGGCGGGGCTGGCTATGGCTACACCTTC.

The chain has TRBV19 and TRBJ1-2; possibly TRBD1 for D (5 bases). This CDR3 has 17 residues. V was pared by 4 bases and J by 8 bases, with 26 bases between. In germline, CDR1 is LNHDA, CDR2 SQIVND (reference sequence). The CDR3 DNA follows: TGTGCCAGTAGTAACCCCCAAACAGGATATCGATTGTCGGGCTACACCTTC. It is translated as CASSNPQTGYRLSGYTF.